The 24 T cell receptor beta chains below were found in one sample sequenced in a study of T cell responses to AZD1222 COVID-19 vaccine. Here immunoSEQ multiplex PCR was the method, and the copy in TCRdb shows in-frame clones only, minus some. The sample lists about 200,000 clones, 80% to 95% occurring once. Sequences were derived from peripheral blood, sampled on day 0 of AZD1222 vaccination. These receptors all come from an adult in good health.

In this sample, this clone turned up once. The genes are TRBV12-1 and TRBJ1-2; the table assigns TRBD1, which was not confirmed against the DNA. TRBV12-1 is described as a pseudogene. The CDR3 extends over 14 amino acids. Here the CDR3 DNA reads TGTGCCAGCAGCCCCCTGGGGGCAGGGGGTGGCTACACCTTC. The encoded protein is CASSPLGAGGGYTF.

The chain couples TRBV10-3 to TRBJ1-6; D gene uncertain. CDR1 and CDR2 from the germline V gene are ENHRY and SYGVKD. Deletions cut 2 bases from V and 7 bases from J, with 12 bases between. This CDR3 has 15 amino acids. CDR3 amino acids: CAISEGTVSNSPLHF. The CDR3 coding sequence is TGTGCCATCAGTGAGGGAACAGTTTCAAATTCACCCCTCCACTTT.

The chain is built from TRBV7-9 and TRBJ2-3, with TRBD2 identical over 9 bases. Germline V CDR1 and CDR2: SEHNR, FQNEAQ (reference sequence). The trim removed 0 bases at V and 5 bases at J, leaving 6 bases unmatched. The CDR3 is 16 residues long. DNA for the CDR3: TGTGCCAGCAGCTTAGCCAGCGGGGGGAGGGAAGATACGCAGTATTTT. Translation gives CASSLASGGREDTQYF.

The chain combines TRBV28 with TRBJ2-3; possible D gene TRBD2, 5 bases. The CDR3 covers 14 residues. Trimming removed 7 bases at V and 2 bases at J, with 13 bases between. In germline, CDR1 is MDHEN, CDR2 SYDVKM. CDR3 nucleotides: TGTGCCAGCACCACCAAGCGGACCACAGATACGCAGTATTTT. Residues: CASTTKRTTDTQYF.

This clone was observed a single time. The V call is TRBV12-3 or TRBV12-4, the J call TRBJ1-5, with D maybe TRBD1 (5 bases). The germline V and J ends were trimmed by 5 bases and 7 bases, with 6 bases remaining between them. The CDR3 totals 11 residues. CDR3 bases: TGTGCCAGCAGTAGGGGACAGCCCCAGCATTTT. This encodes CASSRGQPQHF.

Of note for this clone: Other DNA sequences from this sample encode an identical CDR3 as well. CDR3 DNA: TGTGCCACCAGCAGAGAGAAGGGACAGAACACTGAAGCTTTCTTT. Protein sequence: CATSREKGQNTEAFF. The rearrangement uses TRBV15 and TRBJ1-1; perhaps TRBD1 as D (6 bases). V lost 0 bases and J 1 base, leaving 9 bases between the germline ends. This CDR3 comprises 15 residues. Per the germline V gene, CDR1 is LNHNV and CDR2 is YYDKDF (reference sequence).

This sequence joins TRBV7-9 and TRBJ1-2; 9 nucleotides agree with TRBD1. This CDR3 contains 16 residues. Germline assignment: CDR1 SEHNR and CDR2 FQNEAQ (reference sequence). V trimming: 7 bases; J trimming: 1 base; junction bases outside the gene matches: 10. CDR3 sequence reads: CASNKGQGLVNYGYTF. CDR3 coding DNA: TGTGCCAGCAACAAGGGACAGGGACTCGTTAACTATGGCTACACCTTC.

The V gene is TRBV7-9, the J gene TRBJ2-6, with 8 bases matching TRBD2. Per the germline V gene, CDR1 is SEHNR and CDR2 is FQNEAQ (reference sequence). The CDR3 extends over 15 amino acids. With 8 bases clipped from V and 0 bases from J, the junction kept 3 bases outside the gene matches. As DNA, the CDR3 is TGTGCCAGCTCGCGGGGGGACTCTGGGGCCAACGTCCTGACTTTC. It specifies CASSRGDSGANVLTF. Full variable domain (missing parts from reference TRBV7-9 and TRBJ2-6): DTGVSQNPRHKITKRGQNVTFRCDPISEHNRLYWYRQTLGQGPEFLTYFQNEAQLEKSRLLSDRFSAERPKGSFSTLEIQRTEQGDSAMYLCASSRGDSGANVLTFGAGSRLTVL.

The chain links TRBV27 to TRBJ1-3, with 9 bases fitting TRBD1. This CDR3 region has 14 residues. J was trimmed by 7 bases and V by 8 bases; bases with no gene match: 9. Germline V gene lookup returns CDR1 MNHEY and CDR2 SMNVEV (reference sequence). The CDR3 nucleotides read TGTGCCAGCGGACCGGGACAGGGTTGGAACACCATATATTTT. This encodes CASGPGQGWNTIYF.

This chain joins TRBV12-5 and TRBJ2-7; unclear D gene. Germline CDR1 reads LGHNT; CDR2 reads FRNRAP. The CDR3 length is 12 residues. The V and J ends lost 1 base and 4 bases respectively, with 5 bases between them. In nucleotides, the CDR3 is TGTGCTAGTGGTTTGGAGAGATACGAGCAGTACTTC. Translated, it gives CASGLERYEQYF.

On this clone itself: Given the absence of the conserved phenylalanine or tryptophan at the CDR3 end, a read error is likely. The DNA is left out, because the CDR3 cannot be placed on it with certainty; the CDR3 is given as TCRdb lists it. The CDR3 loop is CAGNSTSPYSRGQM. V usage is TRBV6-5 and J usage is TRBJ2-3; TRBD2 reflects the table's D call only, with no check against the DNA. 14 amino acids form the CDR3, both terminal residues included. Germline V gives CDR1 MNHEY, CDR2 SVGAGI.

The chain couples TRBV4-1 to TRBJ2-7; a possible D gene is TRBD2 (6 bases). Trimming stripped 1 base from V and 0 bases from J, with 13 bases between. The CDR3 loop spans 16 amino acids. CDR1 and CDR2 (germline): MGHRA, YSYEKL. The CDR3 DNA follows: TGCGCCAGCAGCCAAGGCGGGGTTAGAGGCTCCTACGAGCAGTACTTC. Encoded protein: CASSQGGVRGSYEQYF.

Here the CDR3 DNA reads TGTGCCAGCAGTCAGGGACCCCGATATCAGCCCCAGCATTTT. This encodes CASSQGPRYQPQHF. The chain has TRBV6-5 and TRBJ1-5, with a possible D match to TRBD1 (5 bases). This CDR3 contains 14 residues. V was clipped by 5 bases and J by 5 bases, with 13 bases between them. In germline, CDR1 is MNHEY, CDR2 SVGAGI.

The V and J genes are TRBV12-1 and TRBJ1-4. TRBV12-1 is a known pseudogene. This CDR3 comprises 14 residues. The CDR3 sequence: CASSSAGGVEKLFF. The DNA for the CDR3 is TGTGCCAGCAGTTCCGCGGGAGGGGTCGAAAAACTGTTTTTT.

In this sample, this clone turned up once. The rearrangement joins TRBV13 to TRBJ2-2; 11 bases line up with TRBD2. The junction had 0 bases not matched to a gene; V was cut back by 3 bases and J by 6 bases. This CDR3 comprises 14 residues. Germline CDR1 PRHDT, CDR2 FYEKMQ (reference sequence). CDR3 sequence: CASSFSGGAGELFF. Here the CDR3 DNA reads TGTGCCAGCAGCTTTAGCGGGGGGGCCGGGGAGCTGTTTTTT.

The chain is built from TRBV6-5 and TRBJ2-7; D not resolved. Germline CDR1 MNHEY, CDR2 SVGAGI. This CDR3 spans 13 amino acids. V was clipped by 2 bases and J by 3 bases, with 8 bases between them. Written as DNA, the CDR3 is TGTGCCAGCAGTTACACCATTAGCTACGAGCAGTACTTC. This codes for CASSYTISYEQYF.

The chain joins TRBV18 to TRBJ2-1; D not resolved. CDR3 size: 13 residues. The germline V gene has CDR1 KGHSH and CDR2 LQKENI. V dropped 6 bases and J dropped 4 bases, with 10 bases sitting between them. The CDR3 is CASSSTEYNEQFF. DNA of the CDR3: TGTGCCAGCTCGTCGACGGAGTACAATGAGCAGTTCTTC.

The V call is TRBV5-5, the J call TRBJ2-7, with D tentatively TRBD1 (5 bases). CDR1 is SGHKS and CDR2 is YYEKEE in the germline V gene (reference sequence). Trimming left V 4 bases short and J 2 bases short, with 19 bases between. This CDR3 is built from 16 residues. CDR3 DNA: TGTGCCAGCAGCCCAAGGACGGACAACCTAGCCTACGAGCAGTACTTC. Translating gives CASSPRTDNLAYEQYF. Together with reference TRBV5-5 and TRBJ2-7, the CDR3 gives the full variable domain: DAGVTQSPTHLIKTRGQQVTLRCSPISGHKSVSWYQQVLGQGPQFIFQYYEKEERGRGNFPDRFSARQFPNYSSELNVNALLLGDSALYLCASSPRTDNLAYEQYFGPGTRLTVT.

The CDR3 region has the DNA TGTGCCAGCAGCTTAGCGCGGACGGGGGGCCGCACAGATACGCAGTATTTT. This translates into CASSLARTGGRTDTQYF. The chain links TRBV7-2 to TRBJ2-3, with D possibly TRBD2 on 7 matching bases. CDR1 and CDR2 (germline): SGHTA, FQGNSA. The CDR3 contains 17 residues. V was clipped by 0 bases and J by 1 base, with 14 bases between them.

The rearrangement links TRBV19 to TRBJ2-5; the D gene is possibly TRBD2 (6 bases). V lost 8 bases and J lost 7, with 20 bases in between. Per germline, CDR1 LNHDA and CDR2 SQIVND (reference sequence). CDR3 length equals 14 residues. This chain's CDR3 is CASSSEGGTGTQYF. In DNA, the CDR3 is TGTGCCAGTTCCTCCGAAGGCGGGACCGGGACCCAGTACTTC.

The gene calls are TRBV5-5 and TRBJ2-7, with D unclear. Trimming shortened V by 3 bases and J by 0 bases, and 7 bases separated the two germline ends. CDR3 size: 13 residues. CDR1 is SGHKS and CDR2 is YYEKEE in the germline V gene (reference sequence). DNA for the CDR3: TGTGCCAGCAGCTCCACACTCTCCTACGAGCAGTACTTC. This translates into CASSSTLSYEQYF. The whole variable domain, filled in from reference TRBV5-5 and TRBJ2-7, reads DAGVTQSPTHLIKTRGQQVTLRCSPISGHKSVSWYQQVLGQGPQFIFQYYEKEERGRGNFPDRFSARQFPNYSSELNVNALLLGDSALYLCASSSTLSYEQYFGPGTRLTVT.

V and J are TRBV4-1 and TRBJ2-1; D tentatively fits TRBD1 or TRBD2 (5 bases each). This CDR3 is built from 16 residues. V was pared by 2 bases and J by 5 bases, with 16 bases between. Per germline, CDR1 MGHRA and CDR2 YSYEKL. In DNA form, the CDR3 reads TGCGCCAGCAGCCAACAGCCGGGACGGGGAGACAATGAGCAGTTCTTC. This encodes CASSQQPGRGDNEQFF.

The chain carries TRBV29-1 and TRBJ1-2; 10 bases are a match to TRBD1. Trimming removed 5 bases from V and 1 base from J; junction bases left unmatched: 4. Germline-derived CDR1 and CDR2 are SQVTM and ANQGSEA. This CDR3 is built from 14 residues. The CDR3 protein is CSVPTGGGNYGYTF. CDR3 bases: TGCAGCGTTCCGACAGGGGGCGGTAACTATGGCTACACCTTC.

V and J are TRBV27 and TRBJ1-1, with 8 bases lining up with TRBD1. This CDR3 spans 15 amino acids. CDR1 MNHEY and CDR2 SMNVEV come from the germline V gene (reference sequence). Losses at the gene ends were 3 bases for V and 3 bases for J; bases not matched to a gene: 6. The CDR3 DNA reads as TGTGCCAGCAGTTTCCTGGACAGGGACGACACTGAAGCTTTCTTT. This codes for CASSFLDRDDTEAFF.